These 21 T cell receptor beta chains share one sample of origin, sequenced in a study of CD8+ T cells in alopecia areata. cDNA prepared by RNA extraction and subsequent reverse transcription served as the template for sequencing. Sequenced by immunoSEQ multiplex PCR; TCRdb stores in-frame clones only, minus some. In the table there are roughly 140,000 clones, roughly four fifths of which are singletons. Treatment indicated: oral pan-JAK inhibitor, 5-10 mg twice daily. This sample comprised CD8+ T cells sorted from blood, obtained at week 4, from a patient treated with tofacitinib. Receptor source: a human donor with alopecia areata.

The rearrangement uses TRBV4-3 and TRBJ2-2; the D gene is possibly TRBD2 (6 bases). The CDR3 sequence is 13 residues long. Trimming cost V 4 bases and J 5 bases, with 8 bases left between them. Looked up from germline, CDR1 is LGHNA and CDR2 is YSLEER. The CDR3 sequence: CASSPGVTGELFF. The CDR3 DNA follows: TGCGCCAGCAGCCCGGGGGTAACCGGGGAGCTGTTTTTT.

This clone was seen once. J is TRBJ1-1 and V is TRBV6-6; no clear D. CDR1 is MNHNY, CDR2 SVGAGI, per germline (reference sequence). V was shortened by 0 bases and J by 0 bases, with 8 bases between the two germline ends. This CDR3 comprises 15 residues. The CDR3 bases are TGTGCCAGCAGTTACTCAGGCGGGGTGAACACTGAAGCTTTCTTT. This encodes CASSYSGGVNTEAFF.

The chain links TRBV7-8 to TRBJ2-1; TRBD2 aligns across 10 bases. Germline V gene data show CDR1 as SGHVS and CDR2 as FQNEAQ. The CDR3 is 15 amino acids. V lost 4 bases, J lost 2 bases, and 2 bases stayed unmatched. CDR3 amino acids: CASSSGTSAYNEQFF. CDR3 DNA sequence: TGTGCCAGCAGCTCTGGGACTAGCGCCTACAATGAGCAGTTCTTC.

The CDR3 here is CASSPLGVGGYGYTF. The CDR3, as DNA: TGTGCCAGCTCACCACTCGGCGTAGGAGGCTATGGCTACACCTTC. This chain links TRBV18 with TRBJ1-2; no reliable D call. The V gene lost 1 base and the J gene lost 4 bases, with 13 bases spanning the gap. CDR1 is KGHSH and CDR2 is LQKENI in the germline V gene. The CDR3 is 15 residues long.

J is TRBJ2-7 and V is TRBV6-5; D perhaps matches TRBD2 (5 bases). V was clipped by 0 bases and J by 7 bases, with 10 bases between them. The germline CDR1 and CDR2 sequences are MNHEY and SVGAGI. The CDR3 loop spans 13 amino acids. CDR3 amino acids: CASSYSRGSEQYF. The CDR3, as DNA: TGTGCCAGCAGTTACTCGAGAGGGTCGGAGCAGTACTTC.

The rearrangement links TRBV14 to TRBJ2-7; 7 bases match TRBD1. Germline-derived CDR1 and CDR2 are SGHDN and FVKESK. This CDR3 spans 14 amino acids. Trimming at V came to 4 bases and at J to 3 bases, leaving 6 bases not matched to a gene. In DNA, the CDR3 is TGTGCCAGCAGCCGTGGGACAGACGACTACGAGCAGTACTTC. Encoded protein: CASSRGTDDYEQYF.

This chain uses TRBV4-3 with TRBJ2-5; D is undetermined. Trimming removed 1 base from V and 0 bases from J, with 9 bases in between. The germline V gene has CDR1 LGHNA and CDR2 YSLEER. The CDR3 covers 15 residues. The DNA for the CDR3 is TGCGCCAGCAGCCAAGTGGCTTGGCACCAAGAGACCCAGTACTTC. It codes for CASSQVAWHQETQYF.

The chain joins TRBV5-1 to TRBJ2-7, with a weak D call TRBD2 (6 bases). The V and J ends lost 2 bases and 5 bases respectively, with 20 bases between them. CDR3 length equals 16 residues. The germline gives CDR1 SGHRS, CDR2 YFSETQ. The CDR3 nucleotides read TGCGCCAGCAGCTTAGCAAGGATAAAGGGACTCGACGAGCAGTACTTC. Translating it yields CASSLARIKGLDEQYF.

V is TRBV27 and J is TRBJ2-7; no firm D call. Trimming cost V 3 bases and J 3 bases, with 9 bases left between them. CDR3 length: 13 residues. Looked up from germline, CDR1 is MNHEY and CDR2 is SMNVEV (reference sequence). CDR3 nucleotides: TGTGCCAGCAGTTTTGGAGAAAACTACGAGCAGTACTTC. Translation: CASSFGENYEQYF.

The genes are TRBV7-6 and TRBJ2-7, with D perhaps TRBD2 (6 bases). This CDR3 region has 13 residues. Germline lookup yields CDR1 SGHVS and CDR2 FNYEAQ. The V end lost 1 base, the J end lost 3 bases, and 7 bases lay between the germline ends. The CDR3 spells CASSLEAGYEQYF. The CDR3, as DNA: TGTGCCAGCAGCTTAGAAGCGGGCTACGAGCAGTACTTC.

The sample holds a few counts of this clone. This chain joins TRBV7-2 and TRBJ2-7; 7 bases are shared with TRBD1. Germline V gene lookup returns CDR1 SGHTA and CDR2 FQGNSA. The CDR3 length is 14 residues. V shed 3 bases, J shed 3 bases, and the junction held 5 bases outside the gene matches. Here the CDR3 reads CASSFRDSSYEQYF. In DNA, the CDR3 is TGTGCCAGCAGCTTTCGGGACAGCAGCTACGAGCAGTACTTC.

The CDR3 is CASRPGVAAINEKLFF. CDR3 nucleotide sequence: TGCGCCAGCAGACCTGGAGTGGCAGCGATTAATGAAAAACTGTTTTTT. The chain joins TRBV23-1 to TRBJ1-4; D is unclear. TRBV23-1 is reported as an ORF; its role is uncertain. Trimming shortened V by 6 bases and J by 4 bases, and 18 bases separated the two germline ends. The CDR3 is 16 amino acids.

CDR3: CASSLTAGDSYEQYF. The CDR3 nucleotides read TGCGCCAGCAGCCTTACGGCGGGAGACTCCTACGAGCAGTACTTC. The J gene is TRBJ2-7, the V gene TRBV4-1, with 7 bases aligning to TRBD2. The CDR3 runs 15 residues. Germline lookup yields CDR1 MGHRA and CDR2 YSYEKL. J gave up 0 bases and V 4 bases, and 6 bases lay outside the gene matches.

This chain connects TRBV4-3 to TRBJ1-5; a possible D gene is TRBD1 (5 bases). There are 14 residues in the CDR3. Germline loops: CDR1 LGHNA, CDR2 YSLEER. V dropped 0 bases and J dropped 11 bases, with 14 bases sitting between them. CDR3 in amino acids: CASSQDPGTMTQHF. For the CDR3, the DNA is TGCGCCAGCAGCCAAGATCCAGGGACTATGACCCAGCATTTT.

The chain couples TRBV9 to TRBJ2-4, with a weak D call TRBD2 (5 bases). CDR1 SGDLS and CDR2 YYNGEE come from the germline V gene. CDR3 size: 13 residues. Trimming cost V 4 bases and J 6 bases, with 11 bases left between them. The CDR3 coding sequence is TGTGCCAGCAGCCCAGGACGGGGAAACATTCAGTACTTC. Translated, it gives CASSPGRGNIQYF.

V gene TRBV6-6 combines with J gene TRBJ2-1; TRBD1 agrees at 7 bases. The CDR3 is made up of 13 amino acids. Looked up from germline, CDR1 is MNHNY and CDR2 is SVGAGI (reference sequence). Losses at the gene ends were 5 bases for V and 5 bases for J; bases not matched to a gene: 3. Here the CDR3 DNA reads TGTGCCAGCAGTCAACAGGGGAACAATGAGCAGTTCTTC. Amino acids: CASSQQGNNEQFF.

In this sample, this clone turned up a few times. V and J are TRBV6-6 and TRBJ1-1; D remains unclear. The V end lost 2 bases, the J end lost 7 bases, and 14 bases lay between the germline ends. This CDR3 is 14 amino acids long. Germline CDR1 and CDR2: MNHNY and SVGAGI (reference sequence). CDR3 loop: CASSYRPGPIEAFF. The CDR3 coding sequence is TGTGCCAGCAGTTACCGGCCGGGTCCTATTGAAGCTTTCTTT.

The V and J genes are TRBV29-1 and TRBJ2-7; the D call may be TRBD1 or TRBD2 (5 bases each). The CDR3 loop spans 12 amino acids. Per the germline V gene, CDR1 is SQVTM and CDR2 is ANQGSEA. Trimming removed 5 bases at V and 2 bases at J, with 10 bases between. CDR3 sequence reads: CSVRDGTYEQYF. The CDR3 DNA reads as TGCAGCGTTAGGGACGGGACCTACGAGCAGTACTTC.

The chain carries TRBV4-1 and TRBJ2-7; D tentatively reads TRBD1 or TRBD2 (6 bases each). The CDR3 covers 18 residues. V was cut by 0 bases and J by 1 base, with 19 bases left in between. In germline, CDR1 is MGHRA, CDR2 YSYEKL. Written as DNA, the CDR3 is TGCGCCAGCAGCCAAGAAGGGGGGAACAGGGAGGATTCCTACGAGCAGTACTTC. The encoded protein is CASSQEGGNREDSYEQYF.

The J gene is TRBJ2-3, the V gene TRBV15; TRBD1 is a possible D gene (6 bases). This CDR3 spans 14 amino acids. Per germline, CDR1 LNHNV and CDR2 YYDKDF (reference sequence). The V end lost 5 bases, the J end lost 2 bases, and 11 bases lay between the germline ends. CDR3 sequence: CATSGDINTDTQYF. CDR3 nucleotides: TGTGCCACCAGCGGGGACATTAACACAGATACGCAGTATTTT.

CDR3 region: CASSKEGSGETWNEQFF. DNA for the CDR3: TGTGCCAGCAGCAAAGAGGGTTCAGGCGAGACGTGGAATGAGCAGTTCTTC. The V and J genes are TRBV21-1 and TRBJ2-1. TRBV21-1 is deemed a pseudogene. The CDR3 has 17 amino acids.